Shown below are 24 T cell receptor beta chains from a single sample sequenced in a study of B cell selection in AIRE deficiency. Sorted regulatory T cells were CD4-positive, CD25-high and CD127-low or negative. Repertoires were generated with immunoSEQ multiplex PCR, while TCRdb's copy carries only in-frame clones and drops some. The repertoire holds roughly 24,000 clones, roughly 90% seen once, with approximately 1.1% in the top ten. Sequences were obtained from CD4+CD25+ Tregs sorted from PBMCs. These receptors were collected from a human donor in good health.

This clone was detected only once. The gene calls are TRBV9 and TRBJ2-7; tentative D call: TRBD2 (6 bases). The V end lost 0 bases, the J end lost 5 bases, and 12 bases lay between the germline ends. Germline lookup yields CDR1 SGDLS and CDR2 YYNGEE. The CDR3 length is 14 residues. The CDR3 coding sequence is TGTGCCAGCAGCGTAGACGCGGGGCAGAACGAGCAGTACTTC. Encoded protein: CASSVDAGQNEQYF.

The chain carries TRBV19 and TRBJ1-5; 8 positions agree with TRBD1. The CDR3 totals 15 residues. CDR1 is LNHDA and CDR2 is SQIVND in the germline V gene (reference sequence). V was clipped by 10 bases and J by 7 bases; unmatched bases: 15. The CDR3 loop is CATRHVTGVGQPQHF. The DNA for the CDR3 is TGTGCCACCCGTCATGTGACAGGGGTGGGCCAGCCCCAGCATTTT.

The chain joins TRBV11-2 to TRBJ2-1; no firm D call. CDR1 is SGHAT and CDR2 is FQNNGV in the germline V gene. V dropped 3 bases and J dropped 7 bases, with 10 bases sitting between them. The CDR3 length is 13 residues. Written as DNA, the CDR3 is TGTGCCAGCAGCTTCTCAATTTGGAATGAGCAGTTCTTC. This gives the protein CASSFSIWNEQFF.

The V gene is TRBV18, the J gene TRBJ2-3; 7 bases align to TRBD1. Trimming took 4 bases from V and 3 from J; bases not matched to a gene: 4. The CDR3 extends over 14 amino acids. Germline CDR1 reads KGHSH; CDR2 reads LQKENI. CDR3 residues: CASSQDRATDTQYF. Written as DNA, the CDR3 is TGTGCCAGCTCACAAGACAGGGCTACAGATACGCAGTATTTT.

The chain is built from TRBV10-3 and TRBJ1-2; D is unresolved. Germline CDR1 and CDR2: ENHRY and SYGVKD. This CDR3 is built from 13 residues. Trimming pared 0 bases from V and 6 bases from J, leaving 8 bases between. The CDR3, as DNA: TGTGCCATCAGTGAGTCTTCAGTAGATGGCTACACCTTC. This translates into CAISESSVDGYTF.

The chain carries TRBV27 and TRBJ1-1; perhaps TRBD1 as D (6 bases). There are 14 residues in the CDR3. Germline loops: CDR1 MNHEY, CDR2 SMNVEV (reference sequence). Trimming took off 5 bases at V and 0 bases at J, with 10 bases between the two ends. CDR3 bases: TGTGCCAGCAGTAAGGACAGAGTGAACACTGAAGCTTTCTTT. Protein: CASSKDRVNTEAFF.

J is TRBJ1-6 and V is TRBV13; 7 positions match TRBD1. The CDR3 has 15 amino acids. V gave up 5 bases and J gave up 4 bases; unmatched junction bases: 5. CDR1 and CDR2 (germline): PRHDT, FYEKMQ (reference sequence). The CDR3 DNA is TGTGCCAGCAGCGCGAAGGGACAGTATAATTCACCCCTCCACTTT. It yields the protein CASSAKGQYNSPLHF. Together with reference TRBV13 and TRBJ1-6, the CDR3 gives the full variable domain: AAGVIQSPRHLIKEKRETATLKCYPIPRHDTVYWYQQGPGQDPQFLISFYEKMQSDKGSIPDRFSAQQFSDYHSELNMSSLELGDSALYFCASSAKGQYNSPLHFGNGTRLTVT.

The V call is TRBV29-1, the J call TRBJ1-1; a possible D gene is TRBD1 (6 bases). Germline CDR1 SQVTM, CDR2 ANQGSEA. Trimming cost V 7 bases and J 2 bases, with 14 bases left between them. The CDR3 totals 13 residues. Written as DNA, the CDR3 is TGCAGCGGTACCATTGGGACAAACACTGAAGCTTTCTTT. Protein sequence: CSGTIGTNTEAFF. Full variable domain (remainder filled in from reference TRBV29-1 and TRBJ1-1): SAVISQKPSRDICQRGTSLTIQCQVDSQVTMMFWYRQQPGQSLTLIATANQGSEATYESGFVIDKFPISRPNLTFSTLTVSNMSPEDSSIYLCSGTIGTNTEAFFGQGTRLTVV.

The chain uses TRBV5-1 and TRBJ1-4, with D unclear. This CDR3 contains 15 residues. Germline assignment: CDR1 SGHRS and CDR2 YFSETQ. The ends were cut back, 2 bases at V and 5 bases at J, with 13 bases in the middle. CDR3 bases: TGCGCCAGCAGCTTACGGGCTTCTGGGAATGAAAAACTGTTTTTT. Translation: CASSLRASGNEKLFF.

The CDR3 reads CASSPLTGQGGYEQYF. DNA for the CDR3: TGTGCCAGCAGCCCCCTTACGGGACAGGGGGGGTACGAGCAGTACTTC. V and J are TRBV14 and TRBJ2-7, with 11 bases that match TRBD1. Trimming removed 4 bases from V and 4 bases from J; junction bases left unmatched: 9. This CDR3 comprises 16 residues. Germline assignment: CDR1 SGHDN and CDR2 FVKESK.

This clone was detected only once. V usage is TRBV6-6 and J usage is TRBJ1-1; D is uncertain. With 0 bases removed from V and 0 bases from J, the gap between germline ends came to 5 bases. Germline V gene lookup returns CDR1 MNHNY and CDR2 SVGAGI (reference sequence). This CDR3 comprises 14 residues. The CDR3 reads CASSYSSMNTEAFF. The CDR3 region has the DNA TGTGCCAGCAGTTACTCATCCATGAACACTGAAGCTTTCTTT.

The rearrangement links TRBV19 to TRBJ1-3; no definite D call. Germline V lookup: CDR1 LNHDA, CDR2 SQIVND (reference sequence). V lost 5 bases to trimming and J lost 0 bases, with 14 bases between them. The CDR3 runs 16 residues. This chain's CDR3 is CASSSYGLSSGNTIYF. Written as DNA, the CDR3 is TGTGCCAGTAGTTCCTACGGACTTAGCTCTGGAAACACCATATATTTT.

The V and J genes are TRBV4-3 and TRBJ2-7, with 7 bases that match TRBD1. The germline V gene has CDR1 LGHNA and CDR2 YSLEER. The CDR3 sequence is 15 residues long. The ends lost 4 bases at V and 0 bases at J; junction bases unmatched: 6. The CDR3 protein is CASSRRTGGSYEQYF. The CDR3 nucleotides are TGCGCCAGCAGCCGTCGGACAGGAGGCTCCTACGAGCAGTACTTC.

This chain uses TRBV6-4 with TRBJ1-6; a weak D match, TRBD1 (6 bases). This CDR3 contains 13 residues. Trimming removed 6 bases from V and 7 bases from J, with 10 bases in between. CDR1 is MRHNA and CDR2 is SNTAGT in the germline V gene. The CDR3 DNA reads as TGTGCCAGCAGACGGGACACAAATTCACCCCTCCACTTT. It yields the protein CASRRDTNSPLHF.

The chain joins TRBV27 to TRBJ2-6; 8 bases are a match to TRBD1. V trimming: 3 bases; J trimming: 4 bases; junction bases outside the gene matches: 8. The V gene's germline CDR1 is MNHEY and CDR2 SMNVEV (reference sequence). The CDR3 is 17 amino acids. The CDR3 DNA reads as TGTGCCAGCAGTTTGGTCAGGGGGCTAAGAGGGGCCAACGTCCTGACTTTC. Protein: CASSLVRGLRGANVLTF.

V and J are TRBV6-5 and TRBJ2-1; D gene unclear. The CDR3 totals 14 residues. Trimming took 3 bases from V and 2 from J, leaving 8 bases between them. Germline V CDR1 and CDR2: MNHEY, SVGAGI. CDR3 region: CASSYAVTYNEQFF. The CDR3 bases are TGTGCCAGCAGTTATGCCGTGACCTACAATGAGCAGTTCTTC.

J is TRBJ1-1 and V is TRBV18; the match to TRBD1 covers 9 bases. The ends lost 3 bases at V and 1 base at J; junction bases unmatched: 6. Per germline, CDR1 KGHSH and CDR2 LQKENI. The CDR3 runs to 16 residues. The CDR3 spells CASSPFPQGANTEAFF. The CDR3 region has the DNA TGTGCCAGCTCACCGTTCCCACAGGGGGCGAACACTGAAGCTTTCTTT.

V gene TRBV25-1 combines with J gene TRBJ2-5, with D possibly TRBD2 on 5 matching bases. Germline V gene lookup returns CDR1 MGHDK and CDR2 SYGVNS. Trimming shortened V by 5 bases and J by 1 base, and 14 bases separated the two germline ends. The CDR3 spans 15 residues. This CDR3 is CASSYRGRGQETQYF. CDR3 coding DNA: TGTGCCAGCAGTTACCGTGGACGGGGCCAAGAGACCCAGTACTTC. The full variable domain, its missing parts supplied by reference TRBV25-1 and TRBJ2-5, is EADIYQTPRYLVIGTGKKITLECSQTMGHDKMYWYQQDPGMELHLIHYSYGVNSTEKGDLSSESTVSRIRTEHFPLTLESARPSHTSQYLCASSYRGRGQETQYFGPGTRLLVL.

This chain connects TRBV30 to TRBJ1-2; D ambiguous. This CDR3 contains 15 residues. CDR1 is GTSNPN and CDR2 is SVGIG in the germline V gene (reference sequence). Trimming left V 2 bases short and J 3 bases short, with 16 bases between. The CDR3 DNA reads TGTGCCTGGAGTCACGGGCCGGCTTACGACTATGGCTACACCTTC. Translation: CAWSHGPAYDYGYTF.

The chain has TRBV7-9 and TRBJ1-2; D might be TRBD1 (6 bases). The germline V and J ends were trimmed by 0 bases and 4 bases, with 6 bases remaining between them. This CDR3 has 13 residues. Germline CDR1 reads SEHNR; CDR2 reads FQNEAQ (reference sequence). In DNA form, the CDR3 reads TGTGCCAGCAGCTTAGCAGGGGGCTATGGCTACACCTTC. As protein: CASSLAGGYGYTF. The full variable domain, its missing parts supplied by reference TRBV7-9 and TRBJ1-2, is DTGVSQNPRHKITKRGQNVTFRCDPISEHNRLYWYRQTLGQGPEFLTYFQNEAQLEKSRLLSDRFSAERPKGSFSTLEIQRTEQGDSAMYLCASSLAGGYGYTFGSGTRLTVV.

This rearrangement joins TRBV7-3 to TRBJ2-2; D is undetermined. The CDR3 covers 13 residues. The V end lost 5 bases, the J end lost 8 bases, and 12 bases lay between the germline ends. Germline loops: CDR1 SGHTA, CDR2 FQGTGA. The CDR3 sequence: CASSQLMPGELFF. In nucleotides, the CDR3 is TGTGCCAGCAGCCAACTGATGCCGGGGGAGCTGTTTTTT.

This chain uses TRBV19 with TRBJ2-1, with 10 positions matching TRBD1. The CDR3 sequence is 14 residues long. Germline CDR1 reads LNHDA; CDR2 reads SQIVND (reference sequence). With 8 bases clipped from V and 5 bases from J, the junction kept 6 bases outside the gene matches. CDR3 nucleotide sequence: TGTGCCAGTCGGGACAGGGGCGATGACAATGAGCAGTTCTTC. Its protein is CASRDRGDDNEQFF.

The chain links TRBV7-2 to TRBJ2-3; D remains unclear. The CDR3 length is 12 residues. The V gene's germline CDR1 is SGHTA and CDR2 FQGNSA. V lost 5 bases and J 3 bases, leaving 6 bases between the germline ends. CDR3: CASSARTDTQYF. The CDR3 coding sequence is TGTGCCAGCAGCGCCCGGACAGATACGCAGTATTTT.

As to this clone: This specimen includes other DNA sequences encoding the same CDR3. This chain connects TRBV20-1 to TRBJ1-1; no clear D. Looked up from germline, CDR1 is DFQATT and CDR2 is SNEGSKA (reference sequence). CDR3 length: 11 amino acids. V lost 3 bases, J lost 5 bases, and 7 bases lay in between. The CDR3 DNA sequence: TGCAGTGCTAGTCGGGATACTGAAGCTTTCTTT. This translates into CSASRDTEAFF.